The present T cell receptor (beta chain) was sequenced within a study of post-analysis software for immune sequencing data. Study context: Included among the disease courses, which were recorded for the cohort, were relapsing-remitting, secondary progressive and progressive-relapsing multiple sclerosis.

Each TCR beta cDNA library carried unique molecular identifiers. TCRdb processed the PCR reads anew with MiXCR; each CDR3 protein has one entry. The sample has about 540,000 distinct CDR3 sequences; 30% to 40% are singletons. Study-level results: Controls showed significantly higher normalized Chao1 diversity than did multiple sclerosis patients. Under the F measure, samples that were prepared in one batch clustered strongly together. Elevated frequency relative to controls characterized a handful of TRBV segments in patients, TRBV5-6, TRBV5-1 and TRBV20-1 among them.

As for this clonotype: The antigen remains undetermined.

The ends lost 5 bases at V and 3 bases at J; junction bases unmatched: 11. The CDR3 runs to 16 residues. Sequencing was done on a sample of blood. V and J are TRBV12-3 or TRBV12-4 and TRBJ2-3, with 7 bases identical to TRBD2. The TCR comes from a girl aged 2-17 years with multiple sclerosis. The CDR3 DNA follows: TGTGCCAGCAGTCCGGGGGGAGGGGCCGGGACAGATACGCAGTATTTT. Translated: CASSPGGGAGTDTQYF.